Following are 7 T cell receptor beta chains from one sample sequenced in a study of T cell responses to AZD1222 COVID-19 vaccine. Libraries were prepared by immunoSEQ multiplex PCR; TCRdb keeps only in-frame clonotypes and omits some of them. This table holds more than 85,000 clones, roughly 87% found once. Sample: peripheral blood, taken on day 0 of AZD1222 vaccination. These receptors were taken from an adult in good health.

The genes are TRBV28 and TRBJ2-7; D perhaps matches TRBD2 (6 bases). The V end lost 2 bases, the J end lost 5 bases, and 16 bases lay between the germline ends. Germline CDR1 reads MDHEN; CDR2 reads SYDVKM. This CDR3 has 15 amino acids. CDR3 loop: CASSLIGGGRDEQYF. CDR3 nucleotide sequence: TGTGCCAGCAGTTTAATCGGGGGAGGAAGGGACGAGCAGTACTTC.

The chain recombines TRBV6-2 or TRBV6-3 with TRBJ2-5, with 9 bases aligning to TRBD1. Per germline, CDR1 MNHEY and CDR2 SVGEGT. There are 15 residues in the CDR3. Germline trimming cut 0 bases from V and 8 bases from J; bases unmatched to any gene: 7. The CDR3 here is CASSYSVQGAGTQYF. The CDR3 DNA sequence: TGTGCCAGCAGTTACTCGGTACAGGGGGCGGGAACCCAGTACTTC.

V is TRBV4-2 and J is TRBJ1-6, with a weak D call TRBD1 (5 bases). The CDR3 length is 17 residues. Germline V gives CDR1 LGHNA, CDR2 YNFKEQ. The V end was cut by 1 base, the J end by 10 bases, with 20 bases between. The chain's CDR3 is CASSQGHQGPGDSPLHF. CDR3 DNA sequence: TGTGCCAGCAGCCAAGGCCATCAGGGCCCAGGTGACTCACCCCTCCACTTT.

The chain combines TRBV18 with TRBJ1-1, with no clear D. There are 17 residues in the CDR3. Germline CDR1 and CDR2: KGHSH and LQKENI. The V gene lost 3 bases and the J gene lost 2 bases, with 19 bases spanning the gap. CDR3 in DNA: TGTGCCAGCTCACCCCGACTTACCTTGAGTAGAAACACTGAAGCTTTCTTT. Amino acid sequence: CASSPRLTLSRNTEAFF. The variable domain in full, with the rest retrieved from reference TRBV18 and TRBJ1-1, is NAGVMQNPRHLVRRRGQEARLRCSPMKGHSHVYWYRQLPEEGLKFMVYLQKENIIDESGMPKERFSAEFPKEGPSILRIQQVVRGDSAAYFCASSPRLTLSRNTEAFFGQGTRLTVV.

This chain connects TRBV19 to TRBJ1-1; TRBD1 matches 7 bases. The CDR3 sequence is 13 residues long. The germline gives CDR1 LNHDA, CDR2 SQIVND (reference sequence). V lost 5 bases and J lost 5; bases outside the gene matches: 5. The CDR3 bases are TGTGCCAGTAGTTCGACAGGGCAGACTGAAGCTTTCTTT. As protein: CASSSTGQTEAFF. Together with reference TRBV19 and TRBJ1-1, the CDR3 gives the full variable domain: DGGITQSPKYLFRKEGQNVTLSCEQNLNHDAMYWYRQDPGQGLRLIYYSQIVNDFQKGDIAEGYSVSREKKESFPLTVTSAQKNPTAFYLCASSSTGQTEAFFGQGTRLTVV.

The rearrangement uses TRBV19 and TRBJ1-2; no definite D call. The CDR3 totals 13 residues. The germline V gene encodes CDR1 LNHDA and CDR2 SQIVND (reference sequence). V lost 8 bases and J lost 2, with 12 bases in between. The CDR3 loop reads CASQETANYGYTF. In nucleotides, the CDR3 is TGTGCCAGTCAGGAGACGGCGAACTATGGCTACACCTTC.

This clone is a singleton in its sample. This chain joins TRBV19 and TRBJ1-5; weak D call: TRBD1 (6 bases). The V end was cut by 3 bases, the J end by 3 bases, with 12 bases between. This CDR3 contains 15 residues. The germline CDR1 and CDR2 sequences are LNHDA and SQIVND (reference sequence). CDR3 nucleotides: TGTGCCAGTAGTATCGAGGGGGGTGACAATCAGCCCCAGCATTTT. It is translated as CASSIEGGDNQPQHF.